These T cell receptor beta chains were read from a single sample in a study of cytomegalovirus exposure and HLA in healthy donors. Measured with immunoSEQ multiplex PCR; TCRdb has only the in-frame clones, and not every one. The sample has 330,000 or so clones, more than 80% seen once. The sequencing sample was made of PBMCs. The receptor set was obtained from a young woman in good health and CMV-seronegative. Each CDR3 is given with its conserved first and last residue. A D gene is named only where the DNA matches it firmly. Not every row has a clone size; where given, it reads once, few, many or a size class.

d_gene: -; v_gene: TRBV2; j_gene: TRBJ2-2; abundance: -; CDR3aa: CASSEWGESTGELFF; CDR3nt: TGTGCCAGCAGTGAATGGGGGGAGAGCACCGGGGAGCTGTTTTTT
d_gene: TRBD1; v_gene: TRBV29-1; j_gene: TRBJ1-3; abundance: -; CDR3aa: CSVQGAGNTIYF; CDR3nt: TGCAGCGTACAGGGGGCTGGAAACACCATATATTTT
d_gene: -; v_gene: TRBV6-1; j_gene: TRBJ2-7; abundance: -; CDR3aa: CAAYRTGTYEQYF; CDR3nt: TGTGCCGCCTATAGGACTGGGACCTACGAGCAGTACTTC
d_gene: -; v_gene: TRBV27; j_gene: TRBJ2-5; abundance: -; CDR3aa: CASSLGRQSEQYF; CDR3nt: TGTGCCAGCAGTTTAGGACGACAGTCGGAACAGTACTTC
d_gene: -; v_gene: TRBV9; j_gene: TRBJ2-1; abundance: -; CDR3aa: CASSVAFWSSYNEQFF; CDR3nt: TGTGCCAGCAGCGTAGCTTTCTGGAGCTCCTACAATGAGCAGTTCTTC
d_gene: -; v_gene: TRBV7-2; j_gene: TRBJ2-7; abundance: once; CDR3aa: CASSLAGDRYEQYF; CDR3nt: TGTGCCAGCAGCTTAGCGGGAGACCGTTACGAGCAGTACTTC
d_gene: -; v_gene: TRBV29-1; j_gene: TRBJ1-4; abundance: -; CDR3aa: CSVEDLEGRGELFF; CDR3nt: TGCAGCGTTGAAGATCTGGAGGGGCGGGGGGAACTGTTTTTT
d_gene: -; v_gene: TRBV27; j_gene: TRBJ2-7; abundance: -; CDR3aa: CASSPSRSSRPYEQYF; CDR3nt: TGTGCCAGCAGTCCGTCCCGGTCTAGCAGACCCTACGAGCAGTACTTC
d_gene: -; v_gene: TRBV10-3; j_gene: TRBJ2-1; abundance: many; CDR3aa: CAIGSPPKSYNEQFF; CDR3nt: TGTGCCATCGGGAGCCCACCTAAATCCTACAATGAGCAGTTCTTC
d_gene: -; v_gene: TRBV19; j_gene: TRBJ2-1; abundance: -; CDR3aa: CASTRSATTNNEQFF; CDR3nt: TGTGCCAGTACGCGGAGCGCAACAACTAACAATGAGCAGTTCTTC
d_gene: -; v_gene: TRBV4-1; j_gene: TRBJ2-7; abundance: -; CDR3aa: CASSQVTAGAYEQYF; CDR3nt: TGCGCCAGCAGCCAAGTGACAGCCGGAGCCTACGAGCAGTACTTC